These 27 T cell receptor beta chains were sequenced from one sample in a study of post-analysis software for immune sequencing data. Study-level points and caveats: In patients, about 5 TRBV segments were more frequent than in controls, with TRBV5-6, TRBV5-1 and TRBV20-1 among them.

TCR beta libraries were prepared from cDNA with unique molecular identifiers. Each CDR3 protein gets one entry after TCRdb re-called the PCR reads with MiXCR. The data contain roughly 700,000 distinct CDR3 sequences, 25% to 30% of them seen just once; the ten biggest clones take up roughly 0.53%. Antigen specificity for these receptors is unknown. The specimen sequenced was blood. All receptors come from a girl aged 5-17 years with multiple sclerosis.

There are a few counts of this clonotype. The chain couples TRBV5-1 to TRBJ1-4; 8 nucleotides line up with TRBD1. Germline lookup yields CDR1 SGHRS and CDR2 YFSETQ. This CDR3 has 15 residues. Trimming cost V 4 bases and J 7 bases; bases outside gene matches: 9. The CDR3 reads CASSMPTGDSEKLFF. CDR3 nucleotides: TGCGCCAGCAGCATGCCGACAGGGGATAGTGAAAAACTGTTTTTT.

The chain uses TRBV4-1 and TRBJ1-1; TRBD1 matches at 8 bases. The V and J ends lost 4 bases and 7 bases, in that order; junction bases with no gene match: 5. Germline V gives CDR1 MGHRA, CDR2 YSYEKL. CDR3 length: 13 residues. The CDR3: CASSLTGVVEAFF. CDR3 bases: TGCGCCAGCAGCCTGACAGGGGTCGTTGAAGCTTTCTTT.

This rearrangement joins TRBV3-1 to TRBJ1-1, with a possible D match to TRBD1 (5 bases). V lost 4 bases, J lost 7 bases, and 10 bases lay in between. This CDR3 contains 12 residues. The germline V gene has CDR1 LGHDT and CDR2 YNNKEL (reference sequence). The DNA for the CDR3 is TGTGCCAGCAGCCCCACAGGAATTGAAGCTTTCTTT. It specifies CASSPTGIEAFF. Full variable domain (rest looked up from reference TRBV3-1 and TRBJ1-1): DTAVSQTPKYLVTQMGNDKSIKCEQNLGHDTMYWYKQDSKKFLKIMFSYNNKELIINETVPNRFSPKSPDKAHLNLHINSLELGDSAVYFCASSPTGIEAFFGQGTRLTVV.

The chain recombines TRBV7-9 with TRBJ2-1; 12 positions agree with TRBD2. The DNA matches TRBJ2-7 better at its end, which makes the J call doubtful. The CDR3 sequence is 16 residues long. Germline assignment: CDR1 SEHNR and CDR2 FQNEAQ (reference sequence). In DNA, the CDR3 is TGTGCCGGCGGACTAGCGGGAAGCGGAGCCTACAATGAGCAGTACTTC. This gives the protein CAGGLAGSGAYNEQYF.

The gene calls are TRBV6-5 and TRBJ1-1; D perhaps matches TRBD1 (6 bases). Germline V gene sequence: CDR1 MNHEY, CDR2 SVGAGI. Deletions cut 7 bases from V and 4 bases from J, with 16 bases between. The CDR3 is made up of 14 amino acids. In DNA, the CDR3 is TGTGCCAGCACTCCCGGACAGTCGGGCACTGAAGCTTTCTTT. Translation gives CASTPGQSGTEAFF.

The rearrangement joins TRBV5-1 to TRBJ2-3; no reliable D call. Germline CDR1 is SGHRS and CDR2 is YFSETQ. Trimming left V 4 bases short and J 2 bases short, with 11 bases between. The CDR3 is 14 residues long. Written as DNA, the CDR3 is TGCGCCAGCAGCCCGCAGGCCGACACAGATACGCAGTATTTT. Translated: CASSPQADTDTQYF.

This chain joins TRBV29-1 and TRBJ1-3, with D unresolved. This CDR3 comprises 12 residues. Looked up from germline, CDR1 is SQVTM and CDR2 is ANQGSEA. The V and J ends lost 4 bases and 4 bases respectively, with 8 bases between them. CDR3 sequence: CSVGEYGNTIYF. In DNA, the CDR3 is TGCAGCGTTGGAGAGTACGGAAACACCATATATTTT.

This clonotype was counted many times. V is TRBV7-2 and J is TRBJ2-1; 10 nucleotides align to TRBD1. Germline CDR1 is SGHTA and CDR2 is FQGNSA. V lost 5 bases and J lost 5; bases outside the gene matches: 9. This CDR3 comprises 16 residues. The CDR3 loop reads CASSRRTGGRDNEQFF. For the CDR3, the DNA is TGTGCCAGCAGCCGACGGACAGGGGGTCGCGACAATGAGCAGTTCTTC. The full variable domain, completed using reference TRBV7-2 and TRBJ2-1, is GAGVSQSPSNKVTEKGKDVELRCDPISGHTALYWYRQSLGQGLEFLIYFQGNSAPDKSGLPSDRFSAERTGGSVSTLTIQRTQQEDSAVYLCASSRRTGGRDNEQFFGPGTRLTVL.

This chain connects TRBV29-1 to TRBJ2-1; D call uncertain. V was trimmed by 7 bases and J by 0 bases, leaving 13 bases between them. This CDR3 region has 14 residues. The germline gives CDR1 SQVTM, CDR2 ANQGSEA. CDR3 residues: CSGVFFGSYNEQFF. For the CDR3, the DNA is TGCAGCGGGGTTTTCTTCGGCTCCTACAATGAGCAGTTCTTC.

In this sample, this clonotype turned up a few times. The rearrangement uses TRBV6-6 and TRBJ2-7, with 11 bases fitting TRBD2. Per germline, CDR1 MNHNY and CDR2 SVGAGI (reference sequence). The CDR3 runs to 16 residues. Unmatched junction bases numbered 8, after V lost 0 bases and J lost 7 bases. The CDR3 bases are TGTGCCAGCAGTTACTCCTCGGGCGCTAGCGGGGGGGAGCAGTACTTC. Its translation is CASSYSSGASGGEQYF.

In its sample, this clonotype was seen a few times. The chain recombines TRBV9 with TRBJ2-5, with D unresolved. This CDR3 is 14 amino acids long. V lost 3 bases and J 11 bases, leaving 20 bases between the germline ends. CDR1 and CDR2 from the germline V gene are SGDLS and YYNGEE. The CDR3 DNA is TGTGCCAGCAGCGCCGGACCAGAACCCGGCGTGCAGTACTTC. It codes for CASSAGPEPGVQYF.

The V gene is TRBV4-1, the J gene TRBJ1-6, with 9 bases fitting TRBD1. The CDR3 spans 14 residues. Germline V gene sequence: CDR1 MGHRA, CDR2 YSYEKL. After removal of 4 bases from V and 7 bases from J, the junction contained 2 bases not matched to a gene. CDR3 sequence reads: CASSRDRGNSPLHF. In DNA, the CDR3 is TGCGCCAGCAGCCGAGACAGGGGGAATTCACCCCTCCACTTT.

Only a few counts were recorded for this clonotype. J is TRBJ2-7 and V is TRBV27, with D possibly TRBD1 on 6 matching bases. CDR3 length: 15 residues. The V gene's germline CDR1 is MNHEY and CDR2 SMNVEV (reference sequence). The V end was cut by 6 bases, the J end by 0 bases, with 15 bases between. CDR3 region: CASRFLRDNSYEQYF. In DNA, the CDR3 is TGTGCCAGCAGATTCCTCAGGGACAACTCCTACGAGCAGTACTTC.

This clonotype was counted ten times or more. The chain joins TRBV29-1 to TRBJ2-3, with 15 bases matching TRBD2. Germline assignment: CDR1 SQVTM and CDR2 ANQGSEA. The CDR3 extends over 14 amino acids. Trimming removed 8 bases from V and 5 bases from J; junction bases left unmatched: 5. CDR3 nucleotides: TGCAGCCCTGGACTAGCGGGAGGGTTAGATACGCAGTATTTT. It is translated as CSPGLAGGLDTQYF.

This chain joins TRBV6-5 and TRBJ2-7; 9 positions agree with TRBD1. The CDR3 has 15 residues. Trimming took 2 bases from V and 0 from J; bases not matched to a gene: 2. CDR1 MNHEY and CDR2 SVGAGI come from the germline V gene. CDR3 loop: CASSYGTGTSYEQYF. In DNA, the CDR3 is TGTGCCAGCAGTTACGGGACAGGGACCTCCTACGAGCAGTACTTC.

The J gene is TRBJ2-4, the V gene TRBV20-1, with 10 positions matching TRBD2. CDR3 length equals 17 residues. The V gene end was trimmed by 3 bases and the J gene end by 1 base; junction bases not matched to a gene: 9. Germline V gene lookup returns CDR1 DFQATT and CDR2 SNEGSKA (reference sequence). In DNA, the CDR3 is TGCAGTGCTAGTTCGCTAGCGGGAGATCGGGCCAAAAACATTCAGTACTTC. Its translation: CSASSLAGDRAKNIQYF.

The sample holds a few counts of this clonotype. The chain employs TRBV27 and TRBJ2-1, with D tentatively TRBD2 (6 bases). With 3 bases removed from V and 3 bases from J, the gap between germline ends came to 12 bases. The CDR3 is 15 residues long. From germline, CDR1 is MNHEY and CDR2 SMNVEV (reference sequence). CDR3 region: CASSLEGPRYNEQFF. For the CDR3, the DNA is TGTGCCAGCAGTTTGGAGGGGCCCCGCTACAATGAGCAGTTCTTC.

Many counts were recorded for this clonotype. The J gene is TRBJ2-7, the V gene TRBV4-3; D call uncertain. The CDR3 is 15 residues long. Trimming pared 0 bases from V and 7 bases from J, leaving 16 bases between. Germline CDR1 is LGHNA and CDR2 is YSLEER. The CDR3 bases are TGCGCCAGCAGCCAAGAACTACCCTGGAGTGGAGAGCAGTACTTC. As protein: CASSQELPWSGEQYF.

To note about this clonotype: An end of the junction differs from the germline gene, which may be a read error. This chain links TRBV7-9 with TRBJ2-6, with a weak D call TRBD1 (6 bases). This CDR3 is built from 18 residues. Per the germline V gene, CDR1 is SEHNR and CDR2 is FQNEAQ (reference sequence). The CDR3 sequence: CASSFIGQINSGANVRTF. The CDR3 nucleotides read TGTGCCAGCAGCTTTATCGGACAGATAAATTCTGGGGCCAACGTCCGGACTTTC.

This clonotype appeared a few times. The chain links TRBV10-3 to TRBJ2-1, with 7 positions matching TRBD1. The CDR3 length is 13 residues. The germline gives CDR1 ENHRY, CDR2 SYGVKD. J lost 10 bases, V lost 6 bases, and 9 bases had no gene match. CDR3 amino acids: CAISDRQGGEQFF. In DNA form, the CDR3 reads TGTGCCATCAGCGATAGACAGGGCGGGGAGCAGTTCTTC.

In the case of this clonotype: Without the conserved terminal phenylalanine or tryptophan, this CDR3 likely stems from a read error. CDR3 region: CAMSREREEGDTQYV. The DNA of the CDR3 is TGTGCCATGTCGAGGGAGCGGGAGGAAGGAGATACGCAGTATGTT. The chain employs TRBV10-3 and TRBJ2-3, with 9 bases identical to TRBD2. CDR3 length: 15 residues. The J segment lost 5 bases and the V segment lost 9 bases, leaving 12 bases of the junction unmatched. CDR1 and CDR2 from the germline V gene are ENHRY and SYGVKD.

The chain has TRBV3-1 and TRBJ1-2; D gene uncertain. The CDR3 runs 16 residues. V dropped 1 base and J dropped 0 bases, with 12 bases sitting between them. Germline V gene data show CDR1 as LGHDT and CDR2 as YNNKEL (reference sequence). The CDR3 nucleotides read TGTGCCAGCAGCCAAGGAGTACTAGGTCCTAACTATGGCTACACCTTC. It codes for CASSQGVLGPNYGYTF.

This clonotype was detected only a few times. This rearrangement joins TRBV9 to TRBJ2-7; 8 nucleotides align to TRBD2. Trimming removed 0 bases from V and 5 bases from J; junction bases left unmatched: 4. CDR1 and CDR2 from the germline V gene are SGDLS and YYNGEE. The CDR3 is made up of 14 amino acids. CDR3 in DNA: TGTGCCAGCAGCGTAGGGGTAGCGGGAAACGAGCAGTACTTC. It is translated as CASSVGVAGNEQYF.

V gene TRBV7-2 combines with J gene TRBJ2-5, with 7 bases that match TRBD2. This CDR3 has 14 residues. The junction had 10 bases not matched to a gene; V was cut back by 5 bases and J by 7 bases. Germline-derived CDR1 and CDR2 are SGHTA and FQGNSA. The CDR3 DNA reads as TGTGCCAGCAGCCCGGAGCCTGGGGGGGGGACCCAGTACTTC. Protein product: CASSPEPGGGTQYF.

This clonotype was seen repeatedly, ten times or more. The CDR3 sequence: CASSLGDRDQETQYF. Here the CDR3 DNA reads TGTGCCAGCAGCTTAGGCGACAGGGATCAAGAGACCCAGTACTTC. The V and J genes are TRBV7-9 and TRBJ2-5, with 7 bases lining up with TRBD1. V was clipped by 1 base and J by 2 bases; unmatched bases: 4. CDR1 is SEHNR and CDR2 is FQNEAQ in the germline V gene (reference sequence). The CDR3 runs to 15 residues.

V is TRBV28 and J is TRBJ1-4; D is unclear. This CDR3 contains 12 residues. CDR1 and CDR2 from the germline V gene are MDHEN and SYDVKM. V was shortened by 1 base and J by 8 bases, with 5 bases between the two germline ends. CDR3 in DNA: TGTGCCAGCAGTTTATACGGGGAAAAACTGTTTTTT. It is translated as CASSLYGEKLFF.

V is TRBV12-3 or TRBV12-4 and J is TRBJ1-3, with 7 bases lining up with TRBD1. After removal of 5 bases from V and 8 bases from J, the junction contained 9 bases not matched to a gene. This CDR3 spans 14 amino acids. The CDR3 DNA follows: TGTGCCAGCAGTGAGGGGACAGCGGGGGACACCATATATTTT. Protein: CASSEGTAGDTIYF.